The 14 T cell receptor beta chains below come from one sample, sequenced in a study of blood T cell repertoires in COVID-19. The method was immunoSEQ multiplex PCR; TCRdb's version includes in-frame clones alone and lacks a portion of them. The repertoire holds roughly 250,000 clones, with 80% to 85% as singletons. The source material was peripheral blood. These receptors were obtained from a person aged 65 to 79 with COVID-19, enrolled during active disease.

This chain joins TRBV27 and TRBJ1-6; D uncertain. CDR1 is MNHEY, CDR2 SMNVEV, per germline (reference sequence). V was pared by 4 bases and J by 9 bases, with 19 bases between. This CDR3 spans 16 amino acids. The CDR3: CASSSGSGGRRSPLHF. The CDR3 DNA follows: TGTGCCAGCAGTTCCGGGTCTGGAGGGAGGCGTTCACCCCTCCACTTT.

This chain uses TRBV5-1 with TRBJ1-4, with 7 bases that match TRBD1. Trimming cost V 4 bases and J 8 bases; bases outside gene matches: 8. Germline V gene data show CDR1 as SGHRS and CDR2 as YFSETQ. The CDR3 consists of 14 residues. CDR3 sequence: CASSRGQREEKLFF. The CDR3 nucleotides read TGCGCCAGCAGCCGGGGACAGAGAGAAGAAAAACTGTTTTTT. The complete variable domain, with remaining parts taken from reference TRBV5-1 and TRBJ1-4, reads KAGVTQTPRYLIKTRGQQVTLSCSPISGHRSVSWYQQTPGQGLQFLFEYFSETQRNKGNFPGRFSGRQFSNSRSEMNVSTLELGDSALYLCASSRGQREEKLFFGSGTQLSVL.

This clone came up a few times. In nucleotides, the CDR3 is TGTGCCAGCAGTTTATCCCCCCGGAATTCACCCCTCCACTTT. Its translation: CASSLSPRNSPLHF. V is TRBV27 and J is TRBJ1-6; D is undetermined. The CDR3 loop spans 14 amino acids. Germline V gene lookup returns CDR1 MNHEY and CDR2 SMNVEV (reference sequence). V dropped 0 bases and J dropped 7 bases, with 7 bases sitting between them.

The rearrangement uses TRBV11-2 and TRBJ2-7, with 8 nucleotides matching TRBD1. The junction had 5 bases not matched to a gene; V was cut back by 7 bases and J by 0 bases. CDR1 SGHAT and CDR2 FQNNGV come from the germline V gene. This CDR3 is 14 amino acids long. The CDR3 DNA reads as TGTGCCAGCACCTTGGGGACAGGCTCCTACGAGCAGTACTTC. This sequence encodes CASTLGTGSYEQYF.

The rearrangement uses TRBV28 and TRBJ1-6; 7 bases fit TRBD1. CDR1 MDHEN and CDR2 SYDVKM come from the germline V gene. V lost 5 bases, J lost 5 bases, and 6 bases stayed unmatched. CDR3 length: 15 amino acids. The CDR3 coding sequence is TGTGCCAGCAGTACGATACAGGGGAATAATTCACCCCTCCACTTT. Protein: CASSTIQGNNSPLHF.

The chain recombines TRBV2 with TRBJ2-4; 8 bases align to TRBD1. Germline values: CDR1 SNHLY, CDR2 FYNNEI. This CDR3 region has 14 residues. V trimming: 8 bases; J trimming: 7 bases; junction bases outside the gene matches: 10. The CDR3 DNA reads as TGTGCCAGCGCGGCCCGACAGGGGATGAACATTCAGTACTTC. This gives the protein CASAARQGMNIQYF.

The rearrangement uses TRBV7-3 and TRBJ1-1; 7 bases match TRBD1. V was clipped by 5 bases and J by 2 bases; unmatched bases: 5. The germline V gene encodes CDR1 SGHTA and CDR2 FQGTGA. This CDR3 spans 14 amino acids. The DNA for the CDR3 is TGTGCCAGCAGCACCGGGACAGCTAACACTGAAGCTTTCTTT. Residues: CASSTGTANTEAFF.

The CDR3 is CASSSYRGKVDGYTF. The CDR3 coding sequence is TGTGCCAGTAGTTCATACAGGGGAAAAGTCGATGGCTACACCTTC. The chain uses TRBV19 and TRBJ1-2; 7 bases fit TRBD1. The CDR3 is 15 residues long. The germline CDR1 and CDR2 sequences are LNHDA and SQIVND (reference sequence). V lost 5 bases and J lost 6; bases outside the gene matches: 12.

This clone was picked up many times. The chain joins TRBV7-3 to TRBJ2-7; no firm D call. Germline V lookup: CDR1 SGHTA, CDR2 FQGTGA. The CDR3 length is 11 residues. The V end was cut by 4 bases, the J end by 3 bases, with 4 bases between. The CDR3 DNA reads as TGTGCCAGCAGCTCCCGCTACGAGCAGTACTTC. It is translated as CASSSRYEQYF.

The rearrangement links TRBV5-6 to TRBJ2-3; possibly TRBD2 for D (6 bases). Trimming removed 0 bases at V and 7 bases at J, with 15 bases between. Germline lookup yields CDR1 SGHDT and CDR2 YYEEEE. This CDR3 is 15 amino acids long. DNA of the CDR3: TGTGCCAGCAGCTTGGGACCGACGGGGGTTAATACGCAGTATTTT. Amino acid sequence: CASSLGPTGVNTQYF. The variable domain in full, with the rest retrieved from reference TRBV5-6 and TRBJ2-3, is DAGVTQSPTHLIKTRGQQVTLRCSPKSGHDTVSWYQQALGQGPQFIFQYYEEEERQRGNFPDRFSGHQFPNYSSELNVNALLLGDSALYLCASSLGPTGVNTQYFGPGTRLTVL.

This rearrangement joins TRBV7-2 to TRBJ1-6, with 7 nucleotides matching TRBD1. CDR1 SGHTA and CDR2 FQGNSA come from the germline V gene. The length of the CDR3 is 17 residues. The trim removed 2 bases at V and 10 bases at J, leaving 14 bases unmatched. CDR3 DNA sequence: TGTGCCAGCAGCTTATGGGGGCAGGGGGGAATGAGGTCACCCCTCCACTTT. Amino acid sequence: CASSLWGQGGMRSPLHF.

The J gene is TRBJ2-3, the V gene TRBV24-1; no firm D call. The CDR3 is made up of 11 amino acids. The germline V and J ends were trimmed by 5 bases and 6 bases, with 5 bases remaining between them. CDR1 KGHDR and CDR2 SFDVKD come from the germline V gene. The DNA for the CDR3 is TGTGCCACCAGTGTTCTCGATACGCAGTATTTT. This sequence encodes CATSVLDTQYF.

The rearrangement joins TRBV7-9 to TRBJ2-2; 8 positions match TRBD1. CDR3 size: 16 residues. V lost 2 bases to trimming and J lost 5 bases; unmatched junction nucleotides: 7. The germline V gene has CDR1 SEHNR and CDR2 FQNEAQ (reference sequence). The CDR3 sequence is CASSLRQGASTGELFF. In nucleotides, the CDR3 is TGTGCCAGCAGCTTAAGGCAGGGGGCGAGTACCGGGGAGCTGTTTTTT.

The gene calls are TRBV19 and TRBJ1-1, with 7 bases that match TRBD1. V lost 5 bases and J lost 5; bases outside the gene matches: 11. Per germline, CDR1 LNHDA and CDR2 SQIVND (reference sequence). This CDR3 has 15 amino acids. The CDR3 here is CASSPRQGGSTEAFF. The CDR3 bases are TGTGCCAGTAGTCCCCGACAGGGCGGTTCGACTGAAGCTTTCTTT. The full variable domain, completed using reference TRBV19 and TRBJ1-1, is DGGITQSPKYLFRKEGQNVTLSCEQNLNHDAMYWYRQDPGQGLRLIYYSQIVNDFQKGDIAEGYSVSREKKESFPLTVTSAQKNPTAFYLCASSPRQGGSTEAFFGQGTRLTVV.